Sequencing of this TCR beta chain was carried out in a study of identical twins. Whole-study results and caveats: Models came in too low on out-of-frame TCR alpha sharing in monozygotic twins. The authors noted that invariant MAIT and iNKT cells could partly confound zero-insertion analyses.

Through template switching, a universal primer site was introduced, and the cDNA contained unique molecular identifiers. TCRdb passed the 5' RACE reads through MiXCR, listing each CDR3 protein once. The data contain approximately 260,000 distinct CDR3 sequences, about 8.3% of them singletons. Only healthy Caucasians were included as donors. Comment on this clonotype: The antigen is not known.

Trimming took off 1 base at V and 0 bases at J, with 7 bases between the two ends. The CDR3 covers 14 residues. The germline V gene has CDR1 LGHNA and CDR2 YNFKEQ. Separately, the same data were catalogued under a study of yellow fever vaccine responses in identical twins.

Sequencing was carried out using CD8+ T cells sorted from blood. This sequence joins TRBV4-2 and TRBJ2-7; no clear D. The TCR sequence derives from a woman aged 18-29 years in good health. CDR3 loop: CASSQGVYSYEQYF. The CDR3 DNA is TGTGCCAGCAGCCAAGGAGTGTACTCCTACGAGCAGTACTTC.